Below are 16 T cell receptor beta chains sequenced from a single sample in a study of cytomegalovirus exposure and HLA in healthy donors. The PCR was carried out with 60 Vbeta primers and 13 Jbeta primers. Only in-frame clones appear in the TCRdb table, and some are missing; sequencing was by immunoSEQ multiplex PCR. The table has roughly 170,000 clones, over 60% seen once; the top ten hold less than 0.9%. Sequenced sample: PBMCs. The receptor set was obtained from a female donor in good health and CMV-seronegative.

The chain combines TRBV4-1 with TRBJ2-1, with TRBD2 matching over 16 bases. Trimming took 1 base from V and 12 from J; bases not matched to a gene: 12. The CDR3 is made up of 18 amino acids. Per germline, CDR1 MGHRA and CDR2 YSYEKL. Here the CDR3 reads CASSQAPGTSGGVVGQFF. DNA of the CDR3: TGCGCCAGCAGCCAAGCACCAGGGACTAGCGGGGGGGTCGTCGGGCAGTTCTTC.

V usage is TRBV28 and J usage is TRBJ1-4; 8 bases fit TRBD1. V lost 3 bases to trimming and J lost 10 bases; unmatched junction nucleotides: 7. The germline V gene encodes CDR1 MDHEN and CDR2 SYDVKM. The CDR3 has 14 residues. The DNA for the CDR3 is TGTGCCAGCAGTTTCCCCGACAGGGGTGGAAAACTGTTTTTT. Protein sequence: CASSFPDRGGKLFF.

This clone was recorded only once. The chain combines TRBV2 with TRBJ2-5; D is unresolved. The CDR3 contains 14 residues. Germline V lookup: CDR1 SNHLY, CDR2 FYNNEI. V lost 3 bases and J 1 base, leaving 9 bases between the germline ends. The CDR3 region is CASSDGVPQETQYF. In DNA form, the CDR3 reads TGTGCCAGCAGTGACGGTGTACCCCAAGAGACCCAGTACTTC.

The chain combines TRBV7-9 with TRBJ2-1, with TRBD1 as a possible D gene (6 bases). V was shortened by 11 bases and J by 0 bases, with 20 bases between the two germline ends. Germline V CDR1 and CDR2: SEHNR, FQNEAQ (reference sequence). The CDR3 has 16 residues. The CDR3 DNA reads as TGTGCCGGCCAGGGGCCTCAGGAAAGCTCCTACAATGAGCAGTTCTTC. Translated, it gives CAGQGPQESSYNEQFF. Using reference TRBV7-9 and TRBJ2-1 for the parts outside the CDR3, the full variable domain is DTGVSQNPRHKITKRGQNVTFRCDPISEHNRLYWYRQTLGQGPEFLTYFQNEAQLEKSRLLSDRFSAERPKGSFSTLEIQRTEQGDSAMYLCAGQGPQESSYNEQFFGPGTRLTVL.

This clone was detected only once. This chain uses TRBV5-5 with TRBJ2-1; possibly TRBD1 for D (6 bases). Germline loops: CDR1 SGHKS, CDR2 YYEKEE (reference sequence). The V end was cut by 0 bases, the J end by 9 bases, with 10 bases between. The CDR3 loop spans 13 amino acids. The CDR3 bases are TGTGCCAGCAGCTTGGGGGGGCTAGTTGAGCAGTTCTTC. It encodes CASSLGGLVEQFF.

This clone was seen a few times. The chain couples TRBV4-3 to TRBJ1-1; D gene uncertain. Germline values: CDR1 LGHNA, CDR2 YSLEER. This CDR3 has 13 amino acids. V was clipped by 1 base and J by 10 bases, with 13 bases between them. The CDR3 DNA is TGCGCCAGCAGCCAAGTTCTCGCACTAGGAGCTTTCTTT. It is translated as CASSQVLALGAFF.

This chain links TRBV28 with TRBJ1-5, with 8 bases identical to TRBD1. CDR3 length: 16 amino acids. Germline V CDR1 and CDR2: MDHEN, SYDVKM. J gave up 4 bases and V 5 bases, and 10 bases lay outside the gene matches. CDR3 DNA: TGTGCCAGCAGTCCGGAAAGGACAGGGAGAAATCAGCCCCAGCATTTT. Translated: CASSPERTGRNQPQHF.

The rearrangement uses TRBV4-1 and TRBJ1-5; D not resolved. This CDR3 contains 15 residues. Germline CDR1 reads MGHRA; CDR2 reads YSYEKL. Between the trimmed V and J ends, which lost 1 base and 0 bases, there was a span of 7 bases. The CDR3: CASSQVLYSNQPQHF. CDR3 DNA sequence: TGCGCCAGCAGCCAAGTTCTGTATAGCAATCAGCCCCAGCATTTT.

This CDR3 reads CAWNNGRGHGYTF. CDR3 in DNA: TGTGCCTGGAACAACGGCAGGGGTCATGGCTACACCTTC. This chain links TRBV30 with TRBJ1-2; possible D gene TRBD1, 6 bases. This CDR3 is built from 13 residues. V dropped 4 bases and J dropped 6 bases, with 15 bases sitting between them. Per the germline V gene, CDR1 is GTSNPN and CDR2 is SVGIG (reference sequence).

This clone turned up a few times. The chain combines TRBV30 with TRBJ2-5; 7 positions match TRBD2. This CDR3 contains 12 residues. Germline values: CDR1 GTSNPN, CDR2 SVGIG (reference sequence). With 8 bases clipped from V and 6 bases from J, the junction kept 9 bases outside the gene matches. CDR3 sequence: CAGGEQYKTQYF. DNA of the CDR3: TGTGCCGGGGGGGAACAGTACAAGACCCAGTACTTC.

The rearrangement joins TRBV7-9 to TRBJ1-3; 7 nucleotides agree with TRBD1. The CDR3 loop spans 16 amino acids. Germline CDR1 is SEHNR and CDR2 is FQNEAQ (reference sequence). Trimming took 3 bases from V and 0 from J; bases not matched to a gene: 5. The CDR3 DNA reads TGTGCCAGCAGCTTGGGACAGCCACACTCTGGAAACACCATATATTTT. This encodes CASSLGQPHSGNTIYF.

This rearrangement joins TRBV7-2 to TRBJ2-1; TRBD1 is a possible D gene (6 bases). This CDR3 is 13 amino acids long. CDR1 and CDR2 from the germline V gene are SGHTA and FQGNSA. V lost 2 bases and J 10 bases, leaving 12 bases between the germline ends. The CDR3 nucleotides read TGTGCCAGCAGCTTACAGGGGATCGGCGAGCAGTTCTTC. Residues: CASSLQGIGEQFF.

The chain has TRBV18 and TRBJ2-1; 9 bases fit TRBD2. This CDR3 has 15 residues. Germline values: CDR1 KGHSH, CDR2 LQKENI. V gave up 1 base and J gave up 7 bases; unmatched junction bases: 5. The CDR3 DNA is TGTGCCAGCTCACCACTAGCGGGAGTATGGAATGAGCAGTTCTTC. Its translation is CASSPLAGVWNEQFF.

The rearrangement uses TRBV5-6 and TRBJ1-3; 12 nucleotides line up with TRBD1. V dropped 7 bases and J dropped 5; count of bases not matched to a gene: 4. The CDR3 is 14 amino acids. Germline V lookup: CDR1 SGHDT, CDR2 YYEEEE. The CDR3 region is CASRDRGRRNTIYF. CDR3 sequence (DNA): TGTGCCAGCCGGGACAGGGGGCGTAGAAACACCATATATTTT.

The chain couples TRBV4-3 to TRBJ1-5, with TRBD1 matching over 8 bases. The germline V gene encodes CDR1 LGHNA and CDR2 YSLEER. CDR3 length: 16 residues. With 0 bases clipped from V and 7 bases from J, the junction kept 8 bases outside the gene matches. The CDR3 nucleotides are TGCGCCAGCAGCCAAGATTGGAAACAGGGGGACCAGCCCCAGCATTTT. Translating gives CASSQDWKQGDQPQHF.

The CDR3 loop is CASSRRGQGTEAFF. The CDR3 nucleotides read TGTGCCAGCAGCCGCAGGGGGCAGGGCACTGAAGCTTTCTTT. The chain couples TRBV5-6 to TRBJ1-1; TRBD1 matches 8 bases. The CDR3 totals 14 residues. Germline values: CDR1 SGHDT, CDR2 YYEEEE. V was pared by 4 bases and J by 4 bases, with 6 bases of the junction left unmatched.